This TCR beta chain derives from a study of T cells in localized non-small cell lung cancer. In the case of this clone: Its antigen remains unknown.

Study results and caveats: Because only a single region of the tumor was sequenced, heterogeneity remains possible. There was higher T cell clonality in uninvolved adjacent lung than in tumor, and it was highest there. Adjacent lung held a median 57 of the top 100 tumor clones.

Only in-frame clones appear in the TCRdb table, and some are missing; sequencing was by immunoSEQ multiplex PCR. The sample includes about 43,000 clones, around 90% of them seen just once. The germline gives CDR1 SGHDT, CDR2 YYEEEE. The J segment lost 2 bases and the V segment lost 1 base, leaving 2 bases of the junction unmatched. CDR3 size: 16 residues. The specimen was PBMCs, collected before any cancer treatment. This clonotype originated in a woman aged 35-70 years with stage II lung adenocarcinoma. The V and J genes are TRBV5-6 and TRBJ1-4; 10 positions match TRBD1. CDR3 sequence reads: CASSLPGQGTNEKLFF. CDR3 in DNA: TGTGCCAGCAGCTTGCCGGGACAGGGGACTAATGAAAAACTGTTTTTT.